The 31 T cell receptor beta chains below were found in one sample sequenced in a study of blood T cell repertoires in COVID-19. The method was immunoSEQ multiplex PCR; TCRdb's version includes in-frame clones alone and lacks a portion of them. The data show nearly 200,000 clones, 89% seen once. Material for sequencing was PBMCs or T cells enriched from blood (not recorded which). The receptor source for this set is a woman aged 18-29 years who had recovered from COVID-19.

V usage is TRBV5-4 and J usage is TRBJ2-3; TRBD1 matches 9 bases. V shed 4 bases, J shed 4 bases, and the junction held 7 bases outside the gene matches. This CDR3 contains 15 residues. Germline V lookup: CDR1 SGHNT, CDR2 YYREEE (reference sequence). The CDR3 nucleotides read TGTGCCAGCAGCGCGGGACAGGGCAGTCCAGATACGCAGTATTTT. Its protein is CASSAGQGSPDTQYF.

This sequence joins TRBV7-8 and TRBJ1-6; the match to TRBD1 covers 9 bases. This CDR3 comprises 17 residues. Losses at the gene ends were 1 base for V and 3 bases for J; bases not matched to a gene: 4. CDR1 SGHVS and CDR2 FQNEAQ come from the germline V gene. The CDR3 coding sequence is TGTGCCAGCAGCTTAGAGGGACAGGGCCACTATAATTCACCCCTCCACTTT. Its translation: CASSLEGQGHYNSPLHF.

The chain carries TRBV2 and TRBJ2-5; TRBD2 agrees at 9 bases. CDR1 is SNHLY and CDR2 is FYNNEI in the germline V gene. This CDR3 comprises 15 residues. With 7 bases clipped from V and 5 bases from J, the junction kept 11 bases outside the gene matches. For the CDR3, the DNA is TGTGCCAGCAAGGCTAGCGGGGCCCCTAGGGAGACCCAGTACTTC. The encoded protein is CASKASGAPRETQYF.

The chain combines TRBV20-1 with TRBJ1-4, with no clear D. CDR1 is DFQATT, CDR2 SNEGSKA, per germline (reference sequence). V lost 1 base and J 13 bases, leaving 10 bases between the germline ends. The CDR3 has 11 residues. The CDR3 DNA reads as TGCAGTGCTAGAGCTGGCCCTCGACTGTTTTTT. Translating gives CSARAGPRLFF.

The rearrangement links TRBV6-5 to TRBJ1-2, with D unresolved. This CDR3 contains 13 residues. Per germline, CDR1 MNHEY and CDR2 SVGAGI. V was clipped by 5 bases and J by 3 bases, with 10 bases between them. This chain's CDR3 is CASSPDTHYGYTF. The CDR3 bases are TGTGCCAGCAGTCCTGACACACACTATGGCTACACCTTC.

The chain is built from TRBV21-1 and TRBJ1-2; the table's D call, TRBD1, has no DNA check behind it. TRBV21-1 is a known pseudogene. This CDR3 has 19 residues. Here the CDR3 DNA reads TGTGCCAGCAGCATCAGTTCCTCCGGGACAGGCGACCTTATTTATGGCTACACCTTC. It yields the protein CASSISSSGTGDLIYGYTF.

A single count supports this clone. V usage is TRBV9 and J usage is TRBJ2-1; 9 bases agree with TRBD1. This CDR3 has 16 amino acids. Trimming took 3 bases from V and 6 from J; bases not matched to a gene: 10. Germline V gene sequence: CDR1 SGDLS, CDR2 YYNGEE. The CDR3 DNA reads TGTGCCAGCAGCGGTTCCGGGACAGGGAAAGTCAATGAGCAGTTCTTC. Protein product: CASSGSGTGKVNEQFF.

The V and J genes are TRBV24-1 and TRBJ1-1, with D unresolved. The CDR3 sequence is 13 residues long. Trimming removed 2 bases from V and 4 bases from J, with 7 bases in between. CDR1 and CDR2 from the germline V gene are KGHDR and SFDVKD. The CDR3 spells CATSDSYITEAFF. CDR3 DNA: TGTGCCACCAGTGATTCTTATATCACTGAAGCTTTCTTT.

The V and J genes are TRBV10-2 and TRBJ1-2; the D gene is possibly TRBD1 (5 bases). The CDR3 totals 14 residues. V gave up 2 bases and J gave up 8 bases, with 15 bases separating them. CDR1 is WSHSY and CDR2 is SAAADI in the germline V gene. The CDR3 bases are TGCGCCAGCAGTGAGGTGGTGGCAGGGCACGGCTACACCTTC. Translated: CASSEVVAGHGYTF.

The chain links TRBV30 to TRBJ1-3; TRBD1 matches 7 bases. Germline values: CDR1 GTSNPN, CDR2 SVGIG (reference sequence). The length of the CDR3 is 14 residues. V shed 5 bases, J shed 4 bases, and the junction held 8 bases outside the gene matches. The CDR3 bases are TGTGCCTGGCAAACAGGGGTTTCAGGAAACACCATATATTTT. It codes for CAWQTGVSGNTIYF.

Comment on this clone: The same CDR3 can be traced to other DNA sequences in this sample. The V and J genes are TRBV5-1 and TRBJ1-1, with a tentative D call TRBD1 (5 bases). The CDR3 is 14 amino acids. V lost 0 bases and J 2 bases, leaving 8 bases between the germline ends. The germline V gene has CDR1 SGHRS and CDR2 YFSETQ. Here the CDR3 reads CASSLAQGNTEAFF. The CDR3 coding sequence is TGCGCCAGCAGCTTGGCCCAGGGTAACACTGAAGCTTTCTTT. The full variable domain, its missing parts supplied by reference TRBV5-1 and TRBJ1-1, is KAGVTQTPRYLIKTRGQQVTLSCSPISGHRSVSWYQQTPGQGLQFLFEYFSETQRNKGNFPGRFSGRQFSNSRSEMNVSTLELGDSALYLCASSLAQGNTEAFFGQGTRLTVV.

The V and J genes are TRBV9 and TRBJ2-1, with a weak D call TRBD1 (7 bases). Trimming stripped 4 bases from V and 5 bases from J, with 16 bases between. The CDR3 consists of 15 residues. Germline V gene lookup returns CDR1 SGDLS and CDR2 YYNGEE. The CDR3 nucleotides are TGTGCCAGCAGCTCGGAGGGGACAGTCCACAATGAGCAGTTCTTC. Translation gives CASSSEGTVHNEQFF.

The CDR3 reads CATSDSTGAGIYEQYF. CDR3 nucleotide sequence: TGTGCCACCAGTGATTCTACAGGGGCCGGAATCTACGAGCAGTACTTC. The gene calls are TRBV24-1 and TRBJ2-7; 7 nucleotides align to TRBD1. V lost 2 bases to trimming and J lost 3 bases; unmatched junction nucleotides: 9. Per germline, CDR1 KGHDR and CDR2 SFDVKD. This CDR3 is built from 16 residues.

This chain links TRBV2 with TRBJ2-1; 9 nucleotides line up with TRBD1. Germline V CDR1 and CDR2: SNHLY, FYNNEI. This CDR3 is 15 amino acids long. The junction had 10 bases not matched to a gene; V was cut back by 4 bases and J by 9 bases. CDR3 amino acids: CASSAGTGRTSEQFF. The CDR3 DNA sequence: TGTGCCAGCAGTGCCGGGACAGGGCGTACTAGTGAGCAGTTCTTC.

The V and J genes are TRBV7-9 and TRBJ1-2, with 9 bases lining up with TRBD1. CDR3 length: 18 amino acids. Trimming at V came to 7 bases and at J to 4 bases, leaving 19 bases not matched to a gene. Germline CDR1 SEHNR, CDR2 FQNEAQ (reference sequence). CDR3 nucleotides: TGTGCCAGCACCCAACCCCACCTGCTGACAGGGGGAGGCTATGGCTACACCTTC. Its translation: CASTQPHLLTGGGYGYTF.

V and J are TRBV19 and TRBJ1-1, with a weak D call TRBD1 (5 bases). The CDR3 has 11 residues. V was trimmed by 4 bases and J by 9 bases, leaving 9 bases between them. The germline V gene encodes CDR1 LNHDA and CDR2 SQIVND (reference sequence). The CDR3 is CASSRGVKAFF. CDR3 in DNA: TGTGCCAGTAGTAGGGGGGTAAAAGCTTTCTTT.

This clone was found once. This chain uses TRBV5-1 with TRBJ1-4; D not resolved. CDR3 length: 15 amino acids. V was clipped by 4 bases and J by 2 bases, with 12 bases between them. Germline V gene lookup returns CDR1 SGHRS and CDR2 YFSETQ. The CDR3 DNA is TGCGCCAGCAGCCCGGCCCTGAGGACTAATGAAAAACTGTTTTTT. Its translation is CASSPALRTNEKLFF.

The chain joins TRBV6-2 or TRBV6-3 to TRBJ1-5, with D possibly TRBD1 on 6 matching bases. The germline V gene has CDR1 MNHEY and CDR2 SVGEGT. CDR3 length equals 12 residues. V dropped 0 bases and J dropped 12 bases, with 9 bases sitting between them. CDR3 nucleotides: TGTGCCAGCAGTTACTCTGGACAGAGCCAGCATTTT. Its translation is CASSYSGQSQHF.

The genes are TRBV28 and TRBJ1-4, with D perhaps TRBD1 (5 bases). V was shortened by 2 bases and J by 0 bases, with 7 bases between the two germline ends. Germline V gene sequence: CDR1 MDHEN, CDR2 SYDVKM. This CDR3 comprises 15 residues. CDR3 DNA sequence: TGTGCCAGCAGTTTAGGACACCCAACTAATGAAAAACTGTTTTTT. Translation gives CASSLGHPTNEKLFF.

A single count supports this clone. The chain is built from TRBV7-2 and TRBJ2-3; TRBD2 matches at 7 bases. Germline V gene sequence: CDR1 SGHTA, CDR2 FQGNSA. This CDR3 is 16 amino acids long. The V and J ends lost 2 bases and 4 bases, in that order; junction bases with no gene match: 9. CDR3 residues: CASSLMGGSWPDTQYF. In DNA form, the CDR3 reads TGTGCCAGCAGCTTAATGGGGGGGAGTTGGCCAGATACGCAGTATTTT.

The chain couples TRBV7-9 to TRBJ2-1; 8 bases fit TRBD1. V trimming: 7 bases; J trimming: 2 bases; junction bases outside the gene matches: 7. The CDR3 is 15 amino acids. Germline V lookup: CDR1 SEHNR, CDR2 FQNEAQ (reference sequence). The CDR3 spells CASTLTGGTYNEQFF. CDR3 nucleotides: TGTGCCAGCACCCTTACAGGGGGAACCTACAATGAGCAGTTCTTC.

This clone was seen just once. This chain uses TRBV10-2 with TRBJ2-7, with D uncertain. CDR3 length: 12 amino acids. Germline V gene data show CDR1 as WSHSY and CDR2 as SAAADI. V gave up 6 bases and J gave up 3 bases, with 9 bases separating them. The CDR3 spells CASSPSLYEQYF. The CDR3 DNA is TGCGCCAGCAGCCCAAGCCTCTACGAGCAGTACTTC.

The rearrangement uses TRBV19 and TRBJ2-1; 10 bases line up with TRBD2. The CDR3 covers 14 residues. After removal of 4 bases from V and 13 bases from J, the junction contained 10 bases not matched to a gene. The germline CDR1 and CDR2 sequences are LNHDA and SQIVND (reference sequence). CDR3 coding DNA: TGTGCCAGTAGTAGTCTAGCGGGGGAACGCAGCCAGTTCTTC. Protein product: CASSSLAGERSQFF.

This chain links TRBV7-6 with TRBJ1-2; no firm D call. Germline V CDR1 and CDR2: SGHVS, FNYEAQ. Trimming shortened V by 0 bases and J by 8 bases, and 19 bases separated the two germline ends. The CDR3 totals 16 residues. Written as DNA, the CDR3 is TGTGCCAGCAGCTTAGCTAGGCCAGGCCAAGTTGGGGGCTACACCTTC. Amino acid sequence: CASSLARPGQVGGYTF.

The rearrangement uses TRBV6-5 and TRBJ1-4, with 8 bases that match TRBD1. The length of the CDR3 is 14 residues. Trimming at V came to 5 bases and at J to 5 bases, leaving 4 bases not matched to a gene. CDR1 and CDR2 from the germline V gene are MNHEY and SVGAGI. CDR3 DNA: TGTGCCAGCAGTCGGGGACAGGCAAATGAAAAACTGTTTTTT. This sequence encodes CASSRGQANEKLFF.

This chain connects TRBV30 to TRBJ1-1; maybe TRBD1 (6 bases). This CDR3 has 13 residues. V gave up 4 bases and J gave up 7 bases, with 16 bases separating them. Germline loops: CDR1 GTSNPN, CDR2 SVGIG (reference sequence). The CDR3 sequence is CAWKRGGAGEAFF. The CDR3 coding sequence is TGTGCCTGGAAAAGGGGGGGGGCCGGTGAAGCTTTCTTT. Using reference TRBV30 and TRBJ1-1 for the parts outside the CDR3, the full variable domain is SQTIHQWPATLVQPVGSPLSLECTVEGTSNPNLYWYRQAAGRGLQLLFYSVGIGQISSEVPQNLSASRPQDRQFILSSKKLLLSDSGFYLCAWKRGGAGEAFFGQGTRLTVV.

V is TRBV7-9 and J is TRBJ1-2, with TRBD1 as a possible D gene (6 bases). Deletions cut 6 bases from V and 7 bases from J, with 12 bases between. CDR3 length: 12 amino acids. CDR1 is SEHNR and CDR2 is FQNEAQ in the germline V gene (reference sequence). The CDR3 DNA reads as TGTGCCAGCAGGACGACAGGTACTGGCTACACCTTC. It specifies CASRTTGTGYTF.

V usage is TRBV6-5 and J usage is TRBJ2-5; 7 bases line up with TRBD2. Germline loops: CDR1 MNHEY, CDR2 SVGAGI. Germline trimming cut 2 bases from V and 2 bases from J; bases unmatched to any gene: 5. The CDR3 contains 15 residues. As DNA, the CDR3 is TGTGCCAGCAGTTACCAAGCGGGGACTCAAGAGACCCAGTACTTC. The encoded protein is CASSYQAGTQETQYF.

The chain links TRBV28 to TRBJ2-7, with 7 positions matching TRBD1. Trimming at V came to 8 bases and at J to 2 bases, leaving 6 bases not matched to a gene. Looked up from germline, CDR1 is MDHEN and CDR2 is SYDVKM. The CDR3 length is 13 residues. DNA for the CDR3: TGTGCCAGCGTCCGGACAGGTACCTACGAGCAGTACTTC. It encodes CASVRTGTYEQYF.

The chain employs TRBV10-3 and TRBJ2-5; a possible D gene is TRBD2 (7 bases). Trimming shortened V by 2 bases and J by 5 bases, and 12 bases separated the two germline ends. Germline CDR1 ENHRY, CDR2 SYGVKD. The CDR3 spans 14 residues. The chain's CDR3 is CAISEGGARETQYF. DNA of the CDR3: TGTGCCATCAGTGAGGGGGGGGCCCGGGAGACCCAGTACTTC.

This chain connects TRBV19 to TRBJ1-6; D may be TRBD1 (5 bases). This CDR3 spans 13 amino acids. V lost 9 bases and J lost 6, with 12 bases in between. CDR1 is LNHDA and CDR2 is SQIVND in the germline V gene (reference sequence). Written as DNA, the CDR3 is TGTGCCAGCGGAGGGACTTTTAATTCACCCCTCCACTTT. As protein: CASGGTFNSPLHF.